This entry lists 24 T cell receptor beta chains sequenced from one sample in a study of cytomegalovirus exposure and HLA in healthy donors. Primers included in the PCR were 60 Vbeta and 13 Jbeta primers. The table came from immunoSEQ multiplex PCR; TCRdb's copy has only in-frame clones and leaves some out. This sample's table has about 160,000 clones. Source material: PBMCs. The receptors here all came from a man between 25 and 39 years old in good health and CMV-seronegative.

The chain links TRBV7-8 to TRBJ1-2; 10 positions match TRBD1. The CDR3 is made up of 15 amino acids. J lost 6 bases, V lost 0 bases, and 4 bases had no gene match. Germline loops: CDR1 SGHVS, CDR2 FQNEAQ. The CDR3 nucleotides are TGTGCCAGCAGCTTAGCCCCGGACAGGGGGGATGGCTACACCTTC. Its translation is CASSLAPDRGDGYTF.

The chain links TRBV19 to TRBJ1-5; D gene ambiguous. Trimming took 7 bases from V and 0 from J, leaving 13 bases between them. Germline CDR1 is LNHDA and CDR2 is SQIVND (reference sequence). The CDR3 totals 15 residues. The CDR3 reads CASTSEGYSNQPQHF. CDR3 in DNA: TGTGCCAGTACCTCCGAGGGTTATAGCAATCAGCCCCAGCATTTT. Supplemented by reference TRBV19 and TRBJ1-5, the full variable domain reads DGGITQSPKYLFRKEGQNVTLSCEQNLNHDAMYWYRQDPGQGLRLIYYSQIVNDFQKGDIAEGYSVSREKKESFPLTVTSAQKNPTAFYLCASTSEGYSNQPQHFGDGTRLSIL.

The rearrangement joins TRBV5-1 to TRBJ1-3; possible D gene TRBD1, 5 bases. The CDR3 has 15 amino acids. Trimming removed 5 bases at V and 0 bases at J, with 12 bases between. The germline V gene has CDR1 SGHRS and CDR2 YFSETQ. The CDR3 region is CASRREGFSGNTIYF. In DNA, the CDR3 is TGCGCCAGCAGACGGGAGGGGTTCTCTGGAAACACCATATATTTT.

The V call is TRBV28, the J call TRBJ1-5; 9 bases line up with TRBD1. Trimming removed 6 bases from V and 2 bases from J; junction bases left unmatched: 14. This CDR3 is 18 amino acids long. Germline V lookup: CDR1 MDHEN, CDR2 SYDVKM. DNA of the CDR3: TGTGCCAGCAGCGGTGGGACAGGGAGTGGGTTAGGCAATCAGCCCCAGCATTTT. Protein product: CASSGGTGSGLGNQPQHF.

This chain connects TRBV2 to TRBJ2-7, with 8 bases fitting TRBD1. The junction had 5 bases not matched to a gene; V was cut back by 10 bases and J by 0 bases. The CDR3 is 13 amino acids. Per the germline V gene, CDR1 is SNHLY and CDR2 is FYNNEI. The CDR3 loop reads CAIAGQVSYEQYF. The CDR3, as DNA: TGTGCCATCGCGGGACAGGTCTCCTACGAGCAGTACTTC.

J is TRBJ2-6 and V is TRBV7-2, with 9 bases lining up with TRBD1. Germline V lookup: CDR1 SGHTA, CDR2 FQGNSA. With V trimmed by 6 bases and J by 2 bases, 11 bases remained unmatched. The CDR3 sequence is 18 residues long. The CDR3 DNA reads TGTGCCAGCAGACGGACAGGGGCAACCTCCACTGGGGCCAACGTCCTGACTTTC. Translating it yields CASRRTGATSTGANVLTF.

The chain has TRBV5-6 and TRBJ1-1, with 7 bases fitting TRBD1. The V and J ends lost 6 bases and 5 bases, in that order; junction bases with no gene match: 7. Germline CDR1 reads SGHDT; CDR2 reads YYEEEE. This CDR3 spans 13 amino acids. CDR3 sequence reads: CASKWIQGTEAFF. CDR3 coding DNA: TGTGCCAGCAAGTGGATACAGGGGACTGAAGCTTTCTTT.

The rearrangement joins TRBV4-1 to TRBJ2-7; 9 bases are a match to TRBD1. Germline CDR1 MGHRA, CDR2 YSYEKL. With 1 base clipped from V and 5 bases from J, the junction kept 6 bases outside the gene matches. CDR3 length equals 15 residues. CDR3 protein: CASSQGQGDFHEQYF. DNA of the CDR3: TGCGCCAGCAGCCAAGGACAGGGGGATTTTCACGAGCAGTACTTC.

The chain uses TRBV5-1 and TRBJ2-1; 9 nucleotides match TRBD1. Germline CDR1 reads SGHRS; CDR2 reads YFSETQ. J was trimmed by 11 bases and V by 4 bases; bases with no gene match: 7. The CDR3 length is 13 residues. CDR3 nucleotides: TGCGCCAGCAGCCCGGACAGGGGAAGCCAGCAGTTCTTC. Its protein product is CASSPDRGSQQFF.

J is TRBJ2-2 and V is TRBV7-9; 10 nucleotides align to TRBD1. With V trimmed by 1 base and J by 5 bases, 7 bases remained unmatched. CDR3 length: 17 amino acids. Germline-derived CDR1 and CDR2 are SEHNR and FQNEAQ (reference sequence). CDR3 residues: CASSLGTTGGSTGELFF. In nucleotides, the CDR3 is TGTGCCAGCAGCTTAGGCACGACAGGGGGCTCTACCGGGGAGCTGTTTTTT.

V is TRBV5-6 and J is TRBJ2-7; 9 nucleotides align to TRBD2. This CDR3 has 14 residues. With V trimmed by 0 bases and J by 3 bases, 1 base remained unmatched. Germline V gene data show CDR1 as SGHDT and CDR2 as YYEEEE. CDR3 sequence reads: CASSLGGRVYEQYF. In nucleotides, the CDR3 is TGTGCCAGCAGCTTGGGCGGGAGGGTCTACGAGCAGTACTTC.

The V call is TRBV5-1, the J call TRBJ2-5; 7 nucleotides align to TRBD1. The CDR3 is made up of 14 amino acids. V gave up 4 bases and J gave up 2 bases; unmatched junction bases: 5. Germline V gives CDR1 SGHRS, CDR2 YFSETQ. The CDR3 sequence: CASSLLQGQETQYF. In DNA, the CDR3 is TGCGCCAGCAGCCTTTTACAGGGGCAAGAGACCCAGTACTTC.

The CDR3 DNA reads as TGTGCCAGCAGCGCATCCCGGGACAGGGGTGAAGAGCAGTACTTC. This sequence encodes CASSASRDRGEEQYF. The V and J genes are TRBV5-4 and TRBJ2-5; 10 nucleotides align to TRBD1. Germline V gene data show CDR1 as SGHNT and CDR2 as YYREEE (reference sequence). The CDR3 totals 15 residues. After removal of 4 bases from V and 11 bases from J, the junction contained 14 bases not matched to a gene.

The CDR3 nucleotides read TGTGCCAGAGGAGGAGGCGGCCCTTCGAATGAAAAACTGTTTTTT. As protein: CARGGGGPSNEKLFF. The rearrangement links TRBV11-1 to TRBJ1-4, with D hard to call. The CDR3 extends over 15 amino acids. The germline gives CDR1 SGHAT, CDR2 FQDESV (reference sequence). V dropped 9 bases and J dropped 5 bases, with 19 bases sitting between them.

The V and J genes are TRBV20-1 and TRBJ2-1, with a possible D match to TRBD2 (6 bases). CDR1 DFQATT and CDR2 SNEGSKA come from the germline V gene (reference sequence). CDR3 length equals 11 residues. The germline V and J ends were trimmed by 4 bases and 5 bases, with 6 bases remaining between them. The CDR3 sequence: CSAKRDNEQFF. CDR3 coding DNA: TGCAGTGCTAAGCGGGACAATGAGCAGTTCTTC.

This chain links TRBV11-2 with TRBJ2-5; D not certain. Germline V gene sequence: CDR1 SGHAT, CDR2 FQNNGV. The CDR3 consists of 12 residues. Trimming stripped 4 bases from V and 0 bases from J, with 3 bases between. This chain's CDR3 is CASSYNQETQYF. In DNA, the CDR3 is TGTGCCAGCAGCTACAACCAAGAGACCCAGTACTTC.

The chain is built from TRBV19 and TRBJ1-5, with D uncertain. There are 14 residues in the CDR3. Trimming cost V 11 bases and J 0 bases, with 14 bases left between them. Germline CDR1 and CDR2: LNHDA and SQIVND (reference sequence). CDR3 protein: CAGSRSYSNQPQHF. For the CDR3, the DNA is TGTGCCGGGTCTAGGTCATATAGCAATCAGCCCCAGCATTTT.

V and J are TRBV10-1 and TRBJ2-1; TRBD2 aligns across 8 bases. The CDR3 consists of 16 residues. In germline, CDR1 is WNHNN, CDR2 SYGVQD (reference sequence). With V trimmed by 6 bases and J by 2 bases, 9 bases remained unmatched. The DNA for the CDR3 is TGCGCCAGCAGCGACTCCAGCGGGAGACCCTACAATGAGCAGTTCTTC. It codes for CASSDSSGRPYNEQFF.

V usage is TRBV7-9 and J usage is TRBJ2-2; the D gene is possibly TRBD1 (6 bases). Trimming shortened V by 5 bases and J by 5 bases, and 12 bases separated the two germline ends. The CDR3 is 14 residues long. Germline V gene sequence: CDR1 SEHNR, CDR2 FQNEAQ (reference sequence). The CDR3 protein is CASSETGTTGELFF. CDR3 in DNA: TGTGCCAGCAGCGAAACTGGGACAACCGGGGAGCTGTTTTTT.

This chain uses TRBV15 with TRBJ2-1; 8 bases are shared with TRBD2. With 9 bases clipped from V and 15 bases from J, the junction kept 19 bases outside the gene matches. The CDR3 length is 14 residues. The germline gives CDR1 LNHNV, CDR2 YYDKDF (reference sequence). This chain's CDR3 is CATERETSYNDRFF. For the CDR3, the DNA is TGTGCCACAGAGCGGGAGACTTCCTACAATGATCGGTTCTTC.

This rearrangement joins TRBV30 to TRBJ1-5; D is possibly TRBD1 (6 bases). This CDR3 has 12 amino acids. V was shortened by 3 bases and J by 9 bases, with 12 bases between the two germline ends. Germline loops: CDR1 GTSNPN, CDR2 SVGIG (reference sequence). The CDR3 DNA is TGTGCCTGGAGCGTATCACAGGGGCCCCAGCATTTT. The encoded protein is CAWSVSQGPQHF. Filled out from reference TRBV30 and TRBJ1-5, the complete variable domain reads SQTIHQWPATLVQPVGSPLSLECTVEGTSNPNLYWYRQAAGRGLQLLFYSVGIGQISSEVPQNLSASRPQDRQFILSSKKLLLSDSGFYLCAWSVSQGPQHFGDGTRLSIL.

The chain has TRBV7-3 and TRBJ1-2; the match to TRBD1 covers 7 bases. Germline assignment: CDR1 SGHTA and CDR2 FQGTGA. After removal of 5 bases from V and 2 bases from J, the junction contained 8 bases not matched to a gene. The CDR3 totals 15 residues. The CDR3 is CASSETGDRNYGYTF. CDR3 DNA: TGTGCCAGCAGCGAAACAGGGGACCGAAACTATGGCTACACCTTC.

The chain couples TRBV10-3 to TRBJ1-1, with 10 bases fitting TRBD1. CDR1 is ENHRY and CDR2 is SYGVKD in the germline V gene. The CDR3 extends over 11 amino acids. The V gene end was trimmed by 10 bases and the J gene end by 10 bases; junction bases not matched to a gene: 6. The CDR3, as DNA: TGTGCCACCGGGACAGGGGAAGGAGCTTTCTTT. Translation gives CATGTGEGAFF.

The V call is TRBV7-9, the J call TRBJ2-5; a weak D match, TRBD1 (6 bases). This CDR3 comprises 14 residues. V lost 3 bases and J lost 0, with 8 bases in between. Germline loops: CDR1 SEHNR, CDR2 FQNEAQ (reference sequence). CDR3 loop: CASSFNRDQETQYF. CDR3 DNA sequence: TGTGCCAGCAGCTTCAACAGGGACCAAGAGACCCAGTACTTC.